This entry lists 13 T cell receptor beta chains sequenced from one sample in a study of OX40 agonist ivuxolimab in advanced cancers. TCRdb's copy holds only in-frame clones and misses some; the assay was immunoSEQ multiplex PCR. The sample lists over 55,000 clones; more than 75% were seen once. The source was CD4+ or CD8+ T cells sorted from blood, collected in a trial of the OX40 agonist ivuxolimab. The receptors were gathered from an adult with an advanced solid tumor such as melanoma, head and neck, liver or kidney cancer.

For this clone: It differs at one base from a far larger clone, so likely a read error. The rearrangement uses TRBV27 and TRBJ1-6; a weak D match, TRBD1 (5 bases). V was shortened by 8 bases and J by 6 bases, with 23 bases between the two germline ends. The germline V gene has CDR1 MNHEY and CDR2 SMNVEV (reference sequence). CDR3 length equals 17 residues. The CDR3 loop reads CASPHPFPTVINSPLHF. The CDR3 bases are TGTGCCAGCCCCCACCCTTTTCCGACAGTGATTAATTCACCCCTCCACTTT.

The gene calls are TRBV6-5 and TRBJ1-6; D call uncertain. The CDR3 length is 11 residues. Germline CDR1 reads MNHEY; CDR2 reads SVGAGI. The V end lost 8 bases, the J end lost 9 bases, and 8 bases lay between the germline ends. CDR3 coding DNA: TGTGCCAGCGGGAGTGTTTCACCCCTCCACTTT. It is translated as CASGSVSPLHF.

This chain connects TRBV5-5 to TRBJ1-1, with D possibly matching TRBD1 (6 bases). Germline V gene data show CDR1 as SGHKS and CDR2 as YYEKEE (reference sequence). The CDR3 is made up of 12 amino acids. V lost 7 bases and J 6 bases, leaving 13 bases between the germline ends. The CDR3 reads CASPWTDSEAFF. CDR3 nucleotides: TGTGCCAGCCCCTGGACAGACTCTGAAGCTTTCTTT.

The chain is built from TRBV5-1 and TRBJ2-1, with 7 positions matching TRBD2. Germline V lookup: CDR1 SGHRS, CDR2 YFSETQ. This CDR3 region has 15 residues. V shed 4 bases and J 9 bases; nucleotides not matched to a gene: 13. The CDR3 DNA is TGCGCCAGCAGCCCGGGGTGGGAGGGCCCTAGTGAGCAGTTCTTC. It translates to CASSPGWEGPSEQFF.

The rearrangement joins TRBV5-1 to TRBJ1-5, with 8 bases that match TRBD1. The germline gives CDR1 SGHRS, CDR2 YFSETQ. J gave up 1 base and V 4 bases, and 1 base lay outside the gene matches. This CDR3 has 14 residues. This CDR3 reads CASSRTGSNQPQHF. The CDR3 DNA reads TGCGCCAGCAGCCGGACAGGGAGCAATCAGCCCCAGCATTTT. The full variable domain, with the rest looked up from reference TRBV5-1 and TRBJ1-5, is KAGVTQTPRYLIKTRGQQVTLSCSPISGHRSVSWYQQTPGQGLQFLFEYFSETQRNKGNFPGRFSGRQFSNSRSEMNVSTLELGDSALYLCASSRTGSNQPQHFGDGTRLSIL.

This clone was found once. V is TRBV19 and J is TRBJ2-7, with D tentatively TRBD2 (6 bases). The V and J ends lost 3 bases and 3 bases respectively, with 12 bases between them. The germline V gene encodes CDR1 LNHDA and CDR2 SQIVND (reference sequence). The CDR3 runs to 14 residues. CDR3 sequence (DNA): TGTGCCAGTAGTATCCGGGACTGGGGCTACGAGCAGTACTTC. This translates into CASSIRDWGYEQYF.

The chain combines TRBV7-6 with TRBJ1-1; the D is unclear. The V end was cut by 1 base, the J end by 0 bases, with 6 bases between. Germline assignment: CDR1 SGHVS and CDR2 FNYEAQ. The CDR3 runs to 14 residues. CDR3 nucleotide sequence: TGTGCCAGCAGCTTAGATGGGGTGAACACTGAAGCTTTCTTT. This sequence encodes CASSLDGVNTEAFF.

This clone is a singleton in its sample. V usage is TRBV2 and J usage is TRBJ2-3; 8 nucleotides match TRBD2. J was trimmed by 0 bases and V by 0 bases; bases with no gene match: 2. Germline V gene data show CDR1 as SNHLY and CDR2 as FYNNEI. This CDR3 is 16 amino acids long. This CDR3 is CASSEAGGGSTDTQYF. DNA of the CDR3: TGTGCCAGCAGTGAAGCTGGCGGGGGGAGCACAGATACGCAGTATTTT.

V and J are TRBV14 and TRBJ1-2; unclear D gene. Per germline, CDR1 SGHDN and CDR2 FVKESK. V was clipped by 3 bases and J by 5 bases, with 10 bases between them. The CDR3 has 13 amino acids. CDR3 in DNA: TGTGCCAGCAGCCAGGGCCTTGGGTATGGCTACACCTTC. This gives the protein CASSQGLGYGYTF. The full variable domain, rest sourced from reference TRBV14 and TRBJ1-2, is EAGVTQFPSHSVIEKGQTVTLRCDPISGHDNLYWYRRVMGKEIKFLLHFVKESKQDESGMPNNRFLAERTGGTYSTLKVQPAELEDSGVYFCASSQGLGYGYTFGSGTRLTVV.

The chain uses TRBV6-1 and TRBJ2-7; TRBD1 or TRBD2 may be the D gene (5 bases each). The V end lost 8 bases, the J end lost 0 bases, and 11 bases lay between the germline ends. Germline V lookup: CDR1 MNHNS, CDR2 SASEGT. This CDR3 is 13 amino acids long. Here the CDR3 DNA reads TGTGCCAGCCGGCTTGGGGGCTCCTACGAGCAGTACGTC. Translation gives CASRLGGSYEQYV.

The gene calls are TRBV21-1 and TRBJ2-2; the listed D gene, TRBD2, was not tested against the DNA. TRBV21-1 represents a pseudogene. CDR3 length: 14 residues. Here the CDR3 reads CASIVRGVCGELFF. CDR3 bases: TGTGCCAGCATCGTACGGGGGGTTTGCGGGGAGCTGTTTTTT.

The J gene is TRBJ2-1, the V gene TRBV29-1; perhaps TRBD2 as D (5 bases). Germline CDR1 is SQVTM and CDR2 is ANQGSEA. The CDR3 contains 13 residues. Trimming pared 6 bases from V and 4 bases from J, leaving 13 bases between. The CDR3 loop reads CSVYGGPYNEQFF. The DNA of the CDR3 is TGCAGCGTCTACGGCGGGCCGTACAATGAGCAGTTCTTC.

In this sample, this clone turned up once. The chain combines TRBV6-6 with TRBJ1-3; tentative D call: TRBD1 (5 bases). V lost 8 bases and J 0 bases, leaving 14 bases between the germline ends. The CDR3 is made up of 15 amino acids. CDR1 is MNHNY and CDR2 is SVGAGI in the germline V gene (reference sequence). In nucleotides, the CDR3 is TGTGCCAGCCGGGCAGGGCCGAGCTCTGGAAACACCATATATTTT. This sequence encodes CASRAGPSSGNTIYF.